This T cell receptor (beta chain) originates from a study of beta chain features in type 1 diabetes. Whole-study results and caveats: It was among patients, rather than healthy donors, that naive, central memory and Treg TCRB repertoires appeared more similar.

Isolation of CD4+ naive, central memory, regulatory and stem cell-like memory cells was achieved by sorting via CD45RO/CCR7/CD25/CD127/CD95/CD27. What was sequenced were expressed TCRB transcripts, since all of the isolated RNA had been reverse transcribed. Using immunoSEQ multiplex PCR, the repertoire was profiled, and TCRdb retains in-frame clones only, with some absent. This table holds about 470,000 clones, about 29% found once. The sample holds one count of this clone. As yet, its antigen is unknown. Other DNA sequences from this sample encode an identical CDR3 as well. V was pared by 3 bases and J by 6 bases, with 6 bases between. Germline CDR1 and CDR2: DFQATT and SNEGSKA (reference sequence). CDR3 size: 11 residues.

The sequencing input was naive CD4+ T cells from blood. The sequence was collected from a man between 18 and 35 years old in good health. The chain is built from TRBV20-1 and TRBJ2-1, with D perhaps matching TRBD1 or TRBD2 (5 bases each). CDR3 in DNA: TGCAGTGCTAGGGGACCCAATGAGCAGTTCTTC. Protein sequence: CSARGPNEQFF.